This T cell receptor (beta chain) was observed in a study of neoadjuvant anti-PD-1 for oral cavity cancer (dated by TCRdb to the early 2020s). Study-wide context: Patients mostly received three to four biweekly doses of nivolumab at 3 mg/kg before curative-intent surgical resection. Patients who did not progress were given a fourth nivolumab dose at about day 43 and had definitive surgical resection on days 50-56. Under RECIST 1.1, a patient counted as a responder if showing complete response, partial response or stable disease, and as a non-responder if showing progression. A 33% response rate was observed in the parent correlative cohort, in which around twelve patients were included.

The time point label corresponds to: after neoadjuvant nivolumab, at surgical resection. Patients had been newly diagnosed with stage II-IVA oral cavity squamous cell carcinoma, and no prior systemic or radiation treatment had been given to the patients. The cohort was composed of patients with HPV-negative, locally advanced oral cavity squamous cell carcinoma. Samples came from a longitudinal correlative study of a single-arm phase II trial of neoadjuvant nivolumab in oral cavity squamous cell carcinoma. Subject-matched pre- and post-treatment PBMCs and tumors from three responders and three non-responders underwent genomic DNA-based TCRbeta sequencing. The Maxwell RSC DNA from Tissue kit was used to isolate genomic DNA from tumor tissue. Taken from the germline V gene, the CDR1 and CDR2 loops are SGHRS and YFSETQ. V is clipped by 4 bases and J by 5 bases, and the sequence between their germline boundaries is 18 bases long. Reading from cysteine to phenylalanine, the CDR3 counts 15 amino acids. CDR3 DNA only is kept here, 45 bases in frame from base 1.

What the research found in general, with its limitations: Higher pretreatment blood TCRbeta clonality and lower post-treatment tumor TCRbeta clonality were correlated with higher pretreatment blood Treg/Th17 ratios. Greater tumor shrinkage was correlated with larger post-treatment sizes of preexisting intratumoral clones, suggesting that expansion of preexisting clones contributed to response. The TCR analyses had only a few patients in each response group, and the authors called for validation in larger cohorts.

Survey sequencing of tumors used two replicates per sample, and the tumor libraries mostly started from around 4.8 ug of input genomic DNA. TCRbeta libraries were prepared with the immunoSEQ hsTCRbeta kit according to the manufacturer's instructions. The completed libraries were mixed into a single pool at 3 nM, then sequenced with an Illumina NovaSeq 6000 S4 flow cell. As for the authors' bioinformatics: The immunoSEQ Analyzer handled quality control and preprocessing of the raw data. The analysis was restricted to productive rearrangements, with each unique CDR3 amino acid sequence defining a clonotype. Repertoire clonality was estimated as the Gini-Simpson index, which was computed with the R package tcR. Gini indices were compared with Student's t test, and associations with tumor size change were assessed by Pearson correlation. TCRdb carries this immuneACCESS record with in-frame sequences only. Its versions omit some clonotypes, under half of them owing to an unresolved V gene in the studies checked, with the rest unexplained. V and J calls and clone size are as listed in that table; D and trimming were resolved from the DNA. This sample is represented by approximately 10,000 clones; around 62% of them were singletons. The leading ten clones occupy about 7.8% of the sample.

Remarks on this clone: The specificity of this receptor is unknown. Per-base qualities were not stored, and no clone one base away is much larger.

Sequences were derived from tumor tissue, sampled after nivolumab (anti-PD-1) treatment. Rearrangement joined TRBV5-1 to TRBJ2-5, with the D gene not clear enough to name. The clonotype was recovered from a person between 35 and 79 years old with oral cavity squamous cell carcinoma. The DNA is TGCGCCAGCAGCCTTATTGGATCACAAGGGGAGACCCAGTACTTC. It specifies CASSLIGSQGETQYF.